What follows is one T cell receptor (beta chain) and its context. This clone's antigen is unknown. Base-call qualities are not available, and no considerably larger clone is one nucleotide away. This specimen belongs to a study of untreated major depressive disorder (dated by TCRdb to about 2018). For the wider study: This cross-sectional case-control study compared T cell phenotype and TCR repertoire between antidepressant-free major depressive disorder patients and individually matched non-depressed controls. Sequencing followed up flow-cytometry Vbeta 5.1, Vbeta 11 and Vbeta 22 usage differences observed in the whole cohort.

Each depressed patient was pairwise matched to a non-depressed control for sex, age, current smoking status and body mass index. Every participant in the study was of European descent. Patients had a DSM-IV diagnosis of major depressive disorder with a Hamilton Rating Scale for Depression score of at least 18. Patients had been free of any psychiatric medication, including antidepressants, for at least 8 weeks before enrollment. Among the patients, depression severity spanned the moderate-to-severe range. Participants were excluded if they had major medical conditions, Axis I/II comorbidities, regular medication or illicit drug use, or weekly alcohol intake above 100 g. From each participant, around 30 ml of peripheral blood was collected into EDTA tubes. Thawed PBMCs underwent magnetic negative selection with the BD IMag Human CD4 T Lymphocyte Enrichment Set to purify CD4+ T cells. Flow cytometry confirmed that the CD4+ enrichment method typically gave approximately 96% purity. A subgroup of about five case-control pairs, chosen blind to the chemokine receptor expression and flow-cytometric repertoire skewing results, underwent TCRbeta sequencing. All blood samples were collected in the morning at 8:00 a.m., and PBMCs were isolated by Ficoll-Hypaque gradient centrifugation. Until being assayed, PBMCs were kept in liquid nitrogen after cryopreservation by gradual cooling to -80 degrees C.

Paper-wide results and their limitations: In every sequenced subject, all of the top five TRBV05-01 clones were private clones. In the sequencing data, TRBV25-01 and TRBV02-01 usage matched the flow-cytometry pattern without reaching statistical significance. Strict matching and exclusion criteria produced a comparatively small study sample, limiting generalizability of findings. Sequencing confirmed higher TRBV05-01 (Vbeta 5.1) usage among CD4+ T cells of depressed patients than controls, with p = 0.040 in a one-tailed test. The sequencing comparisons used one-tailed planned tests on only three preselected Vbeta families.

The Qiagen DNeasy Blood and Tissue Kit was used to extract total genomic DNA from the purified CD4+ T cells. The TCRbeta CDR3 region, defined according to IMGT, was amplified and sequenced using immunoSEQ immunosequencing protocols. In the original analysis: Preprocessing of raw sequence data for PCR and sequencing error correction was performed by the immunoSEQ service. Data were loaded into the immunoSEQ Analyzer and further analyzed with VDJtools v1.0.7. The paired Wilcoxon signed-rank test was used to test for differences between patients and controls. Not all clones reach the TCRdb copy of this immuneACCESS table, which keeps in-frame sequences only. Checked studies attribute under half of the gap to unresolved V genes and leave the rest unexplained. The DNA was the basis for D and trimming; V, J and clone size are from that table. This sample comprises fewer than 30,000 clones, about 90% of them detected only once. 0.55% to 0.9% of the sample is held by the ten biggest clonotypes.

Compared with germline, V lacks 4 bases and J lacks 5 bases; bases without a gene match: 7. The CDR3 covers 16 residues, taking in both the cysteine and the phenylalanine. The entry retains the CDR3 DNA only, 48 bases that are in frame from base 1. Reading the germline V gene gives CDR1 KGHSH and CDR2 LQKENI. The sequence was collected from a woman aged 25 to 39 with major depressive disorder. The rearrangement combines TRBV18 with TRBJ2-1, with 11 junctional bases fitting TRBD2. Sequences were obtained from CD4+ T cells from PBMCs. The nucleotides are TGTGCCAGCTCACTAGGGACTAGCGGCCGTCACAATGAGCAGTTCTTC. Translated, this gives CASSLGTSGRHNEQFF.